What follows is one T cell receptor beta chain and its context. CDR3 size: 13 residues. Germline V gene lookup returns CDR1 SGHDN and CDR2 FVKESK. V lost 3 bases and J lost 3, with 7 bases in between. MiXCR, run by TCRdb on the 5' RACE reads, gives a single entry per CDR3 protein. This table holds some 450,000 distinct CDR3 sequences, 20% found once. This specimen belongs to a study of T-cell memory formation after mild COVID-19. The origin of this receptor is an adult woman who had mild COVID-19 (a few samples of this study predate the infection). Cell type and time point are not known. The chain links TRBV14 to TRBJ2-3; D not certain. Sequenced material: PBMCs or a T cell subset sorted from them (not recorded which). This CDR3 is CASSQVGTDTQYF. As DNA, the CDR3 is TGTGCCAGCAGCCAGGTCGGGACAGATACGCAGTATTTT.